This T cell receptor beta chain originates from a study of identifying expanded T cells in peripheral blood. TCRdb's copy holds only in-frame clones and misses some; the assay was immunoSEQ multiplex PCR. This table has under 150,000 clones, roughly 82% appearing once. Whole-study findings and limits: Across healthy donors, higher total template counts meant significantly greater approximately 2-week count variance. Over approximately two and four weeks, about 15 and 18 clones changed, versus 1.2 between replicates.

No infections or other immune events were documented during collection. V was pared by 0 bases and J by 7 bases, with 9 bases of the junction left unmatched. This CDR3 is 16 amino acids long. Germline V lookup: CDR1 SGHTA, CDR2 FQGNSA. With regard to this clone: Its antigen is unknown.

This chain connects TRBV7-2 to TRBJ2-4; 7 positions match TRBD1. The receptor was isolated from a person aged 18 to 70 in good health. The source material was blood. Here the CDR3 reads CASSLASSGGVNIQYF. The DNA for the CDR3 is TGTGCCAGCAGCTTAGCCTCGTCAGGGGGAGTCAACATTCAGTACTTC.